This TCR beta chain was documented in a study of Ad26.COV2.S vaccination and SARS-CoV-2 variants. The protocol was immunoSEQ multiplex PCR, while the TCRdb copy is restricted to in-frame clones and leaves out a portion. This table has about 350,000 clones, 86% appearing once. The treatment is: 15 to 20 received Ad26.COV2.S at low or high dose, single or two shots; several received placebo; per-sample allocation not given. Specimens were obtained on day 63 following the first vaccine or placebo injection. CDR1 and CDR2 (germline): LNHDA, SQIVND (reference sequence). The V end lost 4 bases, the J end lost 2 bases, and 17 bases lay between the germline ends. This CDR3 region has 17 residues.

The sequence came from a person between 18 and 60 years old who received the Ad26.COV2.S COVID-19 vaccine or a placebo. The chain uses TRBV19 and TRBJ2-2; D ambiguous. Sequencing used peripheral blood, obtained in a trial of Ad26.COV2.S vaccine versus placebo. CDR3 in amino acids: CASSTLPIRRNTGELFF. The CDR3 nucleotides are TGTGCCAGTAGTACCCTCCCCATTCGACGAAACACCGGGGAGCTGTTTTTT.